This T cell receptor beta chain was sequenced during a study of T cell changes during pregnancy in multiple sclerosis. Only in-frame clones appear in the TCRdb table, and some are missing; sequencing was by immunoSEQ multiplex PCR. The repertoire holds approximately 100,000 clones, 90% to 95% seen once, with approximately 2.2% in the top ten. The trim removed 0 bases at V and 6 bases at J, leaving 5 bases unmatched. Germline CDR1 is SGHRS and CDR2 is YFSETQ. This CDR3 has 15 amino acids. In its sample, this clone was seen once. Here the sequenced sample was peripheral blood, taken in the third trimester of pregnancy. The sequence came from a female donor with multiple sclerosis, enrolled in a pregnancy study. The chain couples TRBV5-1 to TRBJ2-7, with 11 bases identical to TRBD1. In DNA, the CDR3 is TGCGCCAGCAGCTTGGGGACAGGGGGCTTCCGCGAGCAGTACTTC. Its protein is CASSLGTGGFREQYF.